A selection of T cell receptor beta chains follows, all from one sample in a study of shared clonotypes between healthy human individuals. The table came from immunoSEQ multiplex PCR; TCRdb's copy has only in-frame clones and leaves some out. The sample has about 1 million clones, about 74% seen once. The sample consisted of memory CD4+ T cells sorted from blood. These receptors were taken from a man aged 18 to 29 in good health. Both conserved end residues are part of each CDR3. The D gene is left open where the match is weak. The size field is filled for only some rows; it gives once, few, many or a size class.

clone size | D gene | J gene | V gene | CDR3 DNA | CDR3 protein
. | TRBD1 | TRBJ2-7 | TRBV7-2 | TGTGCCAGCAGCTTCCGGGACAGGGCCTTCCACGAGCAGTACTTC | CASSFRDRAFHEQYF
. | . | TRBJ1-6 | TRBV27 | TGTGCCAGCAGTTTAGGGACAACCTCGCGGGGAAATTCACCCCTCCACTTT | CASSLGTTSRGNSPLHF
. | TRBD2 | TRBJ2-1 | TRBV27 | TGTGCCAGCAGGACCACTAGCGGCACCATTTACAATGAGCAGTTCTTC | CASRTTSGTIYNEQFF
. | TRBD2 | TRBJ2-3 | TRBV5-4 | TGTGCCAGCAGCCCGGGGGGGAGCACAGATACGCAGTATTTT | CASSPGGSTDTQYF
few | . | TRBJ1-3 | TRBV19 | TGTGCCAGCAGTACAACCCCTGGAAACACCATATATTTT | CASSTTPGNTIYF
. | . | TRBJ2-2 | TRBV6-4 | TGTGCCAGCAGTGGGGACCGCGGGGAGCTGTTTTTT | CASSGDRGELFF
. | . | TRBJ1-5 | TRBV7-9 | TGTGCCAGCAGCTTATTTGCTGATCAGCCCCAGCATTTT | CASSLFADQPQHF
. | . | TRBJ2-3 | TRBV5-1 | TGCGCCAGCAGCTTAACAGTACTCACAGATACGCAGTATTTT | CASSLTVLTDTQYF
few | . | TRBJ1-4 | TRBV30 | TGTGCCTGCCAGAATGAAAAACTGTTTTTT | CACQNEKLFF
few | . | TRBJ1-6 | TRBV19 | TGTGCCAGTCAATCCCGGGGTGGCCATTCACCCCTCCACTTT | CASQSRGGHSPLHF
few | . | TRBJ1-2 | TRBV20-1 | TGCAGTGCTCCCAGCTCCGCGGGCTACACCTTC | CSAPSSAGYTF
. | TRBD1 | TRBJ1-3 | TRBV18 | TGTGCCAGCTCACCCCAGACAGGGGTGTCTGGAAACACCATATATTTT | CASSPQTGVSGNTIYF
. | . | TRBJ1-5 | TRBV28 | TGTGCCAGCAGGCACGAATCAGGGTATCAGCCCCAGCATTTT | CASRHESGYQPQHF
. | TRBD1 | TRBJ2-5 | TRBV19 | TGTGCCAGTAGTATAATGGGACAGGGAGAGACCCAGTACTTC | CASSIMGQGETQYF
. | . | TRBJ1-2 | TRBV11-2 | TGTGCCAGCAGCCCGGGCTATGGCTACACCTTC | CASSPGYGYTF
. | . | TRBJ1-2 | TRBV6-1 | TGTGCCCTACTGGAGGGGATGAACTATGGCTACACCTTC | CALLEGMNYGYTF
few | . | TRBJ1-1 | TRBV19 | TGTGCCAGTAGTATAAGAGGAGGAGGGACTGAAGCTTTCTTT | CASSIRGGGTEAFF
. | . | TRBJ2-5 | TRBV5-1 | TGCGCCAGCAAACGGGGCGACCAAGAGACCCAGTACTTC | CASKRGDQETQYF
. | TRBD1 | TRBJ2-7 | TRBV10-1 | TGCGCCAGCAGAAGACAGGGGCCCTACGAGCAGTACTTC | CASRRQGPYEQYF
. | TRBD1 | TRBJ1-5 | TRBV5-6 | TGTGCCAGCAGCCATGGACAGGGGAAATATGATCAGCCCCAGCATTTT | CASSHGQGKYDQPQHF
. | . | TRBJ2-7 | TRBV28 | TGTGCCAGCAGTTTGCCAGGAGGGGAGCAGTACTTC | CASSLPGGEQYF
. | TRBD1 | TRBJ2-1 | TRBV30 | TGTGCCTGGGAACCGGGACAGGGGGCTTATGAGCAGTTCTTC | CAWEPGQGAYEQFF
. | TRBD1 | TRBJ1-6 | TRBV30 | TGTGCCTGGCAGCCCAGGGGGCAAGGTTCACCCCTCCACTTT | CAWQPRGQGSPLHF
once | . | TRBJ2-5 | TRBV11-2 | TGTGCCAGCAGCTTAGTGGTTAGGACTAACCTCTGGGAGACCCAGTACTTC | CASSLVVRTNLWETQYF
. | TRBD1 | TRBJ1-1 | TRBV30 | TGTGCCTGGATTCCCGGGACAGGGCGGGTATGGACTGAAGCTTTCTTT | CAWIPGTGRVWTEAFF
. | TRBD1 | TRBJ2-7 | TRBV7-8 | TGTGCCAGCAGTCGACAGGGGGCCTACGAGCAGTACTTC | CASSRQGAYEQYF
. | TRBD2 | TRBJ2-5 | TRBV12-5 | TGTGCTAGTGGCCCTGGACTAGCGGGGGGCGAGGAGACCCAGTACTTC | CASGPGLAGGEETQYF
. | . | TRBJ1-6 | TRBV27 | TGTGCCAGCAGACAAACGGGACAATATAATTCACCCCTCCACTTT | CASRQTGQYNSPLHF
. | . | TRBJ2-3 | TRBV5-8 | TGTGCCAGCAGCTCCAGGGGTTTAGGTACGCAGTATTTT | CASSSRGLGTQYF
. | TRBD2 | TRBJ2-3 | TRBV19 | TGTGCCAGTAGTGGGAAACTAGCGGGGGGTTTAGGAAATACGCAGTATTTT | CASSGKLAGGLGNTQYF
. | . | TRBJ2-7 | TRBV7-9 | TGTGCCAGCAGCTTAAGCGGTCCCTTCTACGAGCAGTACTTC | CASSLSGPFYEQYF
. | . | TRBJ1-4 | TRBV18 | TGTGCCAGCTCACCAGGTACAACTAATGAAAAACTGTTTTTT | CASSPGTTNEKLFF
. | TRBD2 | TRBJ2-3 | TRBV5-1 | TGCGCCAGCAGCTTGGTTCTAGCGGGAGAGGCAGATACGCAGTATTTT | CASSLVLAGEADTQYF
. | . | TRBJ1-1 | TRBV5-1 | TGCGCCAGCAGCGCAGACCGGAACACTGAAGCTTTCTTT | CASSADRNTEAFF
once | TRBD2 | TRBJ2-2 | TRBV7-3 | TGTGCCAGCAGCCGGAGGGAGGGGTATATCGCCGGGGAGCTGTTTTTT | CASSRREGYIAGELFF
. | TRBD1 | TRBJ1-1 | TRBV7-9 | TGTGCCAGCAGCCCCTTCTCGACAGGGGGGAACACTGAAGCTTTCTTT | CASSPFSTGGNTEAFF
. | TRBD2 | TRBJ2-1 | TRBV11-2 | TGTGCCAGCAGCCGTGGGACTAGCCCTAATGAGCAGTTCTTC | CASSRGTSPNEQFF
once | TRBD2 | TRBJ2-1 | TRBV10-3 | TGTGCCATCAGGACCGGGACTAGCGGCAATGAGCAGTTCTTC | CAIRTGTSGNEQFF
. | . | TRBJ2-7 | TRBV11-2 | TGTGCCAGCACTCCTCCCGGGTTACGGGCCGGAGAGCAGTACTTC | CASTPPGLRAGEQYF
few | . | TRBJ1-1 | TRBV29-1 | TGCAGCGTTCATAGGGACTTGAACACTGAAGCTTTCTTT | CSVHRDLNTEAFF
. | TRBD1 | TRBJ1-6 | TRBV7-9 | TGTGCCAGCAGCTGGGACAGCAATTCACCCCTCCACTTT | CASSWDSNSPLHF